This is a list of T cell receptor beta chains from one sample in a study of cytomegalovirus exposure and HLA in healthy donors. Measured with immunoSEQ multiplex PCR; TCRdb has only the in-frame clones, and not every one. Here the sample spans about 400,000 clones, roughly 85% being singletons. The sample comprised PBMCs. Source of these receptors: a woman aged 18-29 years in good health and CMV-seronegative. The CDR3 runs from the conserved cysteine through the conserved F or W. D genes are given only for firm matches. The size field is filled for only some rows; it gives once, few, many or a size class.

abundance	v_gene	j_gene	d_gene	CDR3aa	CDR3nt
NA	TRBV30	TRBJ2-2	NA	CAWSPAGAGELFF	TGTGCCTGGAGCCCCGCCGGTGCCGGGGAGCTGTTTTTT
few	TRBV6-5	TRBJ2-2	NA	CASTNTGELFF	TGTGCCAGCACAAACACCGGGGAGCTGTTTTTT
NA	TRBV7-3	TRBJ2-5	TRBD2	CASSPAGVAPETQYF	TGTGCCAGCAGCCCCGCGGGGGTAGCACCAGAGACCCAGTACTTC
once	TRBV6-1	TRBJ1-2	NA	CASQVGEFYGYTF	TGTGCCAGCCAGGTCGGGGAGTTCTATGGCTACACCTTC
NA	TRBV28	TRBJ2-1	NA	CASTPSSSYNEQFF	TGTGCCAGCACTCCCTCCTCCTCCTACAATGAGCAGTTCTTC
NA	TRBV9	TRBJ2-7	NA	CASSVGASESYEQYF	TGTGCCAGCAGCGTTGGGGCTAGCGAGTCCTACGAGCAGTACTTC
NA	TRBV2	TRBJ2-2	TRBD2	CASSESGGRPTGELFF	TGTGCCAGCAGTGAATCGGGGGGGCGCCCCACCGGGGAGCTGTTTTTT
NA	TRBV5-8	TRBJ1-4	TRBD1	CASSFGTGGTTNEKLFF	TGTGCCAGCAGCTTTGGGACAGGGGGAACAACTAATGAAAAACTGTTTTTT
NA	TRBV5-6	TRBJ2-7	TRBD1	CASSWDRGREQYF	TGTGCCAGCAGCTGGGACAGGGGTCGGGAGCAGTACTTC
NA	TRBV5-1	TRBJ2-2	NA	CASSLLANTGELFF	TGCGCCAGCAGCTTACTAGCGAACACCGGGGAGCTGTTTTTT
NA	TRBV7-5	TRBJ1-3	NA	CVRSLPTDRSSGNTIYF	TGTGTCAGAAGCTTACCCACGGACAGGAGCTCTGGAAACACCATATATTTT
NA	TRBV9	TRBJ1-6	NA	CASSVGGEGSPLHF	TGTGCCAGCAGCGTAGGAGGGGAGGGTTCACCCCTCCACTTT
NA	TRBV5-1	TRBJ1-5	NA	CASSQGSNQPQHF	TGCGCCAGCTCTCAGGGCAGCAATCAGCCCCAGCATTTT
NA	TRBV27	TRBJ1-4	TRBD1	CASSLYGTGTTNEKLFF	TGTGCCAGCAGTTTATACGGGACAGGGACAACTAATGAAAAACTGTTTTTT
once	TRBV7-6	TRBJ2-2	NA	CASSFFDRHLTGELFF	TGTGCCAGCAGCTTCTTCGACAGGCACCTGACCGGGGAGCTGTTTTTT
NA	TRBV28	TRBJ2-1	TRBD2	CASSWGTSGTYNEQFF	TGTGCCAGCTCGTGGGGGACTAGCGGTACCTACAATGAGCAGTTCTTC
NA	TRBV2	TRBJ2-7	NA	CASREVENTPEQYF	TGTGCCAGCAGGGAGGTGGAAAATACCCCCGAGCAGTACTTC
NA	TRBV28	TRBJ2-7	NA	CASSLTAVHSYEQYF	TGTGCCAGCAGTTTAACGGCGGTACACTCCTACGAGCAGTACTTC
NA	TRBV28	TRBJ1-1	TRBD1	CASSTDRENTEAFF	TGTGCCAGCAGTACTGACAGGGAGAACACTGAAGCTTTCTTT
NA	TRBV7-9	TRBJ2-3	NA	CASIRGGRTDTQYF	TGTGCCAGCATACGAGGGGGACGCACAGATACGCAGTATTTT
NA	TRBV28	TRBJ1-1	NA	CASSLGLGAFF	TGTGCCAGCAGTCTGGGGCTCGGGGCTTTCTTT
NA	TRBV7-8	TRBJ1-1	NA	CASSLVGRGNTEAFF	TGTGCCAGCAGCTTAGTGGGCCGGGGGAACACTGAAGCTTTCTTT
NA	TRBV9	TRBJ2-3	TRBD2	CASSVRAGVSTDTQYF	TGTGCCAGCAGCGTACGGGCGGGAGTAAGCACAGATACGCAGTATTTT
NA	TRBV27	TRBJ2-7	TRBD2	CASSLMGLAPEQYF	TGTGCCAGCAGTTTGATGGGACTAGCGCCGGAGCAGTACTTC
NA	TRBV10-1	TRBJ1-1	NA	CASSEAPRDTEAFF	TGCGCCAGCAGTGAGGCCCCGCGGGACACTGAAGCTTTCTTT
NA	TRBV5-1	TRBJ2-1	TRBD2	CASSLPGLEHNEQFF	TGCGCCAGCAGCCTACCGGGACTAGAGCACAATGAGCAGTTCTTC
NA	TRBV6-1	TRBJ2-5	NA	CASTSASLETQYF	TGTGCCAGCACTAGCGCCTCCTTAGAGACCCAGTACTTC
NA	TRBV5-5	TRBJ2-2	NA	CASSFWNTGELFF	TGTGCCAGCAGCTTCTGGAACACCGGGGAGCTGTTTTTT
NA	TRBV6-1	TRBJ2-7	NA	CASSKPGVPLEQYF	TGTGCCAGCAGTAAACCGGGAGTACCTTTGGAGCAGTACTTC